Detailed here is one T cell receptor beta chain. This sample is part of a study of blood T cell repertoires in COVID-19. Study-level background: T cells, B-cell-depleted T cells, or PBMCs supplied cDNA or gDNA.

In the authors' workflow: Nucleated cell counts were estimated from reference gene primer amplification. Clones were sequenced by immunoSEQ multiplex PCR, and TCRdb holds only the in-frame ones, with some missing. The D gene and trimming were derived from the DNA, and the V and J assignments and clone size from that table. Found here are 400,000 or so clones, approximately 88% of them singletons; the top ten hold around 1.9%. Participant ages covered about 18 to 90 years across around 22 US areas. Participant-given clinical history determined each cohort assignment. This receptor was identified in a middle-aged woman with acute COVID-19. Sequencing was done on a sample of PBMCs or T cells enriched from blood (not recorded which).

The CDR3 DNA follows: TGTGCCAGCAGCGACCACATAGCGCGCGAGACCCAGTACTTC. Translating it yields CASSDHIARETQYF. The chain recombines TRBV7-2 with TRBJ2-5; a weak D match, TRBD2 (5 bases). This CDR3 has 14 amino acids. V dropped 5 bases and J dropped 5 bases, with 15 bases sitting between them. CDR1 and CDR2 (germline): SGHTA, FQGNSA.